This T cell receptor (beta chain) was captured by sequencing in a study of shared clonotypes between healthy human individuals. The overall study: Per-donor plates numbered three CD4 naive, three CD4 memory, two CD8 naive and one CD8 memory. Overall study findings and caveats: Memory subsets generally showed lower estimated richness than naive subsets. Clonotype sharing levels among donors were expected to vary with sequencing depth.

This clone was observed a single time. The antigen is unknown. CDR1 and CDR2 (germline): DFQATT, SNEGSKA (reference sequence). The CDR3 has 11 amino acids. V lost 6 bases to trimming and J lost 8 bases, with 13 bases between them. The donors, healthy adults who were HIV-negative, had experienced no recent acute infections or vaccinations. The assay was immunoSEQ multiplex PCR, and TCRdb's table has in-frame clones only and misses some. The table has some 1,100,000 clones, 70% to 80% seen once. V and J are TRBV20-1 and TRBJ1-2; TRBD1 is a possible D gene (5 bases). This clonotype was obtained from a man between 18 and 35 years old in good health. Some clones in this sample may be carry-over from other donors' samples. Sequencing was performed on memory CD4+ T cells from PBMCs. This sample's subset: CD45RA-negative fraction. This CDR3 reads CSARWGGGYTF. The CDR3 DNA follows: TGCAGTGCCAGGTGGGGCGGCGGCTACACCTTC.